A single sample is the source of the 32 T cell receptor delta chains below, sequenced in a study of gamma-delta T cells after stem cell transplantation (dated by TCRdb to the mid-2010s). Preparation of the library involved RT-PCR. Sequenced on an Illumina MiSeq. TCRdb called clones from the public reads with CATT, and repeated DNA sequences were later combined into one row. Recorded for this sample are approximately 1,000 delta-chain clones; approximately 20% of them occurred a single time. The ten largest make up roughly 43% of the sample. The sequenced sample was gamma-delta T cells. These receptors all stem from a human donor. It is not recorded whose cells these are; they may come from a transplant donor.

This clone is deemed medium-sized. The V and J genes are TRDV2 and TRDJ1; 13 bases match TRDD3. Trimming took 5 bases from V and 2 from J; bases not matched to a gene: 7. Germline lookup yields CDR1 GEAIGNYY and CDR2 EKD. This CDR3 has 16 amino acids. The CDR3 nucleotides are TGTGCCTGTGTCCGACTGGGGGATACGGAGACCGATAAACTCATCTTT. Amino acid sequence: CACVRLGDTETDKLIF.

About this clone: Only one base separates this from a far larger clonotype, so it likely reflects a read error. Other DNA sequences within the sample encode an identical CDR3. This chain joins TRDV2 and TRDJ3; 12 nucleotides agree with TRDD3. Germline lookup yields CDR1 GEAIGNYY and CDR2 EKD. V dropped 0 bases and J dropped 13; count of bases not matched to a gene: 24. CDR3 length: 22 residues. The CDR3 DNA reads as TGTGCCTGTGACACCGTCCTACTGGGGGATACTGAGGGCGAGGGTGTGGATCGACAGATGTTTTTC. This translates into CACDTVLLGDTEGEGVDRQMFF.

There are a few counts of this clone. This DNA translates differently at residue 14 from the TCRdb protein, which is that of a much larger clone; a read error is likely, and the protein shown is the DNA's own translation. The CDR3: CACDPVLGDSHTDILIF. The CDR3 nucleotides read TGTGCCTGTGACCCAGTACTGGGGGACTCACACACCGATATACTCATCTTT. This rearrangement joins TRDV2 to TRDJ1, with 9 nucleotides matching TRDD3. This CDR3 spans 17 amino acids. Germline lookup yields CDR1 GEAIGNYY and CDR2 EKD.

This clone has a handful of counts. TCRdb pairs this DNA with a much larger clone's protein that differs at residue 11, likely a read error; the protein shown was translated from the DNA. The chain recombines TRDV2 with TRDJ1, with TRDD3 matching over 13 bases. With V trimmed by 3 bases and J by 4 bases, 7 bases remained unmatched. This CDR3 comprises 16 residues. CDR1 is GEAIGNYY and CDR2 is EKD in the germline V gene. CDR3 amino acids: CACDLLGDTQNDKLIF. CDR3 nucleotide sequence: TGTGCCTGTGACCTACTGGGGGATACGCAGAACGATAAACTCATCTTT.

This clone was counted only a few times. The protein given by TCRdb reflects a much larger clone and differs at residue 18 from this DNA's translation, likely from a read error; the protein shown is the DNA's translation. CDR3: CACDSVLGDTLIQHTDKRIF. The CDR3 bases are TGTGCCTGTGACAGCGTACTGGGGGATACGCTGATTCAACACACCGATAAACGCATCTTT. The rearrangement uses TRDV2 and TRDJ1; 13 bases are a match to TRDD3. Germline V gives CDR1 GEAIGNYY, CDR2 EKD. This CDR3 has 20 residues.

Concerning this clone: Since a far larger clone is one base different, this is likely a read error. Other nucleotide sequences from this sample produce the same CDR3. The rearrangement links TRDV2 to TRDJ1; unclear D gene. V was clipped by 4 bases and J by 0 bases, with 20 bases between them. Germline lookup yields CDR1 GEAIGNYY and CDR2 EKD. The CDR3 contains 17 residues. The CDR3 bases are TGTGCCTGTGAAGAGTTGGGAGTTCAGGGCAACACCGATAAACTCATCTTT. Protein: CACEELGVQGNTDKLIF.

A remark on this clone: TCRdb lists the protein of a much larger clone for this DNA, which differs at residue 17, so this is likely a read error; the protein given here is translated from the DNA itself. The chain is built from TRDV2 and TRDJ1, with D perhaps given as TRDD2 or TRDD3 (7 bases each). The length of the CDR3 is 19 residues. Per the germline V gene, CDR1 is GEAIGNYY and CDR2 is EKD. Here the CDR3 DNA reads TGTGCCTGTGACACGGCGGGCTTTCCTACTGGGGCTTATGGCGATAAATTCATCTTT. It encodes CACDTAGFPTGAYGDKFIF.

A word on this clone: The translation of this DNA and the TCRdb protein of a much larger clone differ at residues 6 and 9, probably owing to a read error; the protein shown here is translated from the DNA. The CDR3 spells CACDSVSTEGDKLIF. For the CDR3, the DNA is TGTGCCTGTGATTCTGTTAGTACTGAGGGAGATAAACTCATCTTT. The chain couples TRDV2 to TRDJ1; D remains unclear. Germline CDR1 is GEAIGNYY and CDR2 is EKD. The germline V and J ends were trimmed by 4 bases and 5 bases, with 19 bases remaining between them. The CDR3 has 15 residues.

This clone was counted a few times. Given a far larger clone just one base away, this is likely a sequencing read error. The sample carries other DNA sequences with the same CDR3. V usage is TRDV2 and J usage is TRDJ1; possible D gene TRDD3, 5 bases. The V gene lost 3 bases and the J gene lost 1 base, with 26 bases spanning the gap. CDR1 is GEAIGNYY and CDR2 is EKD in the germline V gene. The CDR3 covers 19 residues. CDR3 sequence (DNA): TGTGCCTGTGACGACATGTCTACTGGAGGATTGGCCCGCACCGATAAACTCATCTTT. Its translation is CACDDMSTGGLARTDKLIF.

This clone was seen more than once but under ten times. TCRdb has a much larger clone's protein, which differs at residue 10 from the translation of this DNA, likely because of a read error; what is shown is the protein translated from the DNA. This chain connects TRDV2 to TRDJ1; D might be TRDD2 (6 bases). V lost 1 base to trimming and J lost 4 bases, with 27 bases between them. The CDR3 spans 19 residues. CDR1 GEAIGNYY and CDR2 EKD come from the germline V gene. The CDR3 protein is CACDTAGFPSGAYGDKLIF. The CDR3 DNA sequence: TGTGCCTGTGACACGGCGGGCTTTCCTAGTGGGGCTTATGGCGATAAACTCATCTTT.

In its sample, this clone was seen a few times. With a far larger clone one base away, a read error is the likely cause. This chain uses TRDV2 with TRDJ1; 9 bases line up with TRDD3. The germline V gene encodes CDR1 GEAIGNYY and CDR2 EKD. The CDR3 sequence is 17 residues long. Here the CDR3 DNA reads TGTGCCTGTGACACTTTACTGGGGGACCCGTACACCGATAAATTCATCTTT. Translation gives CACDTLLGDPYTDKFIF.

Regarding this clone: Translating this DNA gives a protein that differs at residue 2 from the TCRdb one, which belongs to a much larger clone; a read error is likely, and the protein shown is this translation. The chain couples TRDV2 to TRDJ1; D is possibly TRDD3 (6 bases). CDR3 size: 17 residues. CDR1 and CDR2 (germline): GEAIGNYY, EKD. The CDR3 coding sequence is TGTTCCTGTGAAGAGTTGGGGGTTCAGGGCAACACCGATAAACTCATCTTT. This translates into CSCEELGVQGNTDKLIF.

There are a few counts of this clone. The TCRdb protein, from a much larger clone, departs from this DNA's translation at residue 5, likely by read error; the protein shown derives from the DNA. Other DNA sequences in the sample encode the same CDR3. Here the CDR3 DNA reads TGTGCCTGTGACAGAGTACTGGGGGATACGCTGATTCAACACACCGATAAACTCATCTTT. Its translation is CACDRVLGDTLIQHTDKLIF. J is TRDJ1 and V is TRDV2; 13 bases agree with TRDD3. V lost 2 bases and J lost 0; bases outside the gene matches: 14. The CDR3 spans 20 residues. The germline CDR1 and CDR2 sequences are GEAIGNYY and EKD.

Turning to this clone: One base separates it from a far larger clone, so it is likely a read error. The chain combines TRDV2 with TRDJ3; 8 nucleotides agree with TRDD3. J gave up 0 bases and V 0 bases, and 24 bases lay outside the gene matches. CDR3 length: 25 amino acids. Germline loops: CDR1 GEAIGNYY, CDR2 EKD. The CDR3: CACDTVVKEGLGDPASSWDTRQMFF. The CDR3 DNA is TGTGCCTGTGACACCGTCGTGAAGGAAGGGCTGGGGGACCCGGCGAGCTCCTGGGACACCCGACAGATGTTTTTC.

This clone has only a few counts. This likely came from a read error, as a far larger clone is one base away. V is TRDV2 and J is TRDJ3; 12 nucleotides match TRDD3. Per germline, CDR1 GEAIGNYY and CDR2 EKD. CDR3 length equals 22 residues. The CDR3 region has the DNA TGTGCCTTTGACACCGTCCTACTGGGGGATACTGAGGGCGAGGGTGTGGACCGACAGATGTTTTTC. Amino acid sequence: CAFDTVLLGDTEGEGVDRQMFF.

This clone was picked up a small number of times. TCRdb has a much larger clone's protein, which differs at residue 5 from the translation of this DNA, likely because of a read error; what is shown is the protein translated from the DNA. The chain has TRDV2 and TRDJ1, with TRDD3 identical over 9 bases. CDR1 and CDR2 from the germline V gene are GEAIGNYY and EKD. This CDR3 has 19 amino acids. V was pared by 1 base and J by 0 bases, with 14 bases of the junction left unmatched. The CDR3 sequence is CACDTLLGDKLTYTDKLIF. CDR3 DNA sequence: TGTGCCTGTGACACTCTACTGGGGGACAAACTAACGTACACCGATAAACTCATCTTT.

Comments on this clone: A single base is all that separates this from a far larger clone, so a read error is likely. This chain uses TRDV2 with TRDJ1; the match to TRDD3 covers 11 bases. Germline V gene lookup returns CDR1 GEAIGNYY and CDR2 EKD. The CDR3 has 15 amino acids. CDR3 coding DNA: TGTGCCTGTGACACACTGGGGGATAACACCGATAAACGCATCTTT. As protein: CACDTLGDNTDKRIF.

Regarding this clone: The protein recorded in TCRdb matches a much larger clone and deviates from this DNA's translation at residue 18, suggesting a read error; the protein here is obtained by translating the DNA. The chain is built from TRDV2 and TRDJ1, with 11 bases matching TRDD3. The CDR3 totals 20 residues. Germline lookup yields CDR1 GEAIGNYY and CDR2 EKD. The CDR3 DNA sequence: TGTGCCTGTGACTTGATGTCGGCGGGGCTGGGGGATACATCCACCGATAAATTCATCTTT. This translates into CACDLMSAGLGDTSTDKFIF.

This clone appeared a few times. A far more abundant clone sits one base away, making this likely a read error. This sample also contains other DNA sequences that code for the same CDR3. The rearrangement joins TRDV2 to TRDJ1; D call uncertain. The V gene's germline CDR1 is GEAIGNYY and CDR2 EKD. This CDR3 region has 15 residues. V was trimmed by 0 bases and J by 11 bases, leaving 21 bases between them. The CDR3: CACDTVGSVLPPLIF. CDR3 DNA sequence: TGTGCCTGTGACACCGTCGGATCAGTACTGCCACCCCTCATCTTT.

This clone qualifies as medium-sized. A single base is all that separates this from a far larger clone, so a read error is likely. The rearrangement links TRDV2 to TRDJ1, with D possibly TRDD3 on 6 matching bases. CDR3 length equals 17 residues. The germline V gene has CDR1 GEAIGNYY and CDR2 EKD. V lost 3 bases and J 3 bases, leaving 22 bases between the germline ends. In DNA, the CDR3 is TGTGCCTGTGACTCTATAGACGGGGGGACACTTTCCGATAAACTCATCTTT. Amino acids: CACDSIDGGTLSDKLIF.

V is TRDV2 and J is TRDJ1; 10 bases are shared with TRDD3. This CDR3 region has 17 residues. V was clipped by 0 bases and J by 1 base; unmatched bases: 7. Germline loops: CDR1 GEAIGNYY, CDR2 EKD. The chain's CDR3 is CACDTVVLGDSTDKLIF. CDR3 DNA sequence: TGTGCCTGTGACACCGTGGTACTGGGGGATTCCACCGATAAACTCATCTTT.

This clone is classed as medium-sized. A far larger clone is one nucleotide away, so this likely arose from a read error. The V and J genes are TRDV2 and TRDJ1; TRDD3 matches at 11 bases. Germline CDR1 GEAIGNYY, CDR2 EKD. V shed 3 bases, J shed 1 base, and the junction held 18 bases outside the gene matches. CDR3 length: 20 residues. CDR3 region: CACDWMSAGLGDTSTDKLIF. The CDR3 region has the DNA TGTGCCTGTGACTGGATGTCGGCGGGGCTGGGGGATACATCCACCGATAAACTCATCTTT.

As for this clone: The protein in TCRdb stems from a much larger clone and differs at residue 14 from this DNA's translation, likely a read error; here the protein is translated from the DNA. J is TRDJ1 and V is TRDV2; 10 nucleotides agree with TRDD3. The CDR3 sequence is 19 residues long. The junction had 16 bases not matched to a gene; V was cut back by 0 bases and J by 4 bases. CDR1 and CDR2 (germline): GEAIGNYY, EKD. CDR3 in DNA: TGTGCCTGTGACACCGTGAGCGCTACTGGGGGATCCGACAACGATAAACTCATCTTT. Translation gives CACDTVSATGGSDNDKLIF.

Comment on this clone: A far larger clone is one base from this, pointing to a likely read error. The CDR3: CACDIVAPFGGIREYIDKLIF. DNA for the CDR3: TGTGCCTGTGACATTGTAGCGCCCTTCGGGGGGATACGGGAGTACATCGATAAACTCATCTTT. The chain uses TRDV2 and TRDJ1; TRDD3 aligns across 10 bases. V lost 2 bases and J lost 4; bases outside the gene matches: 24. Germline CDR1 is GEAIGNYY and CDR2 is EKD. The CDR3 has 21 residues.

Worth noting for this clone: This is likely an artifact of a read error, given a far larger clone one base away. This sequence joins TRDV2 and TRDJ3; TRDD3 matches 12 bases. This CDR3 comprises 22 residues. Germline V lookup: CDR1 GEAIGNYY, CDR2 EKD. Germline trimming cut 0 bases from V and 12 bases from J; bases unmatched to any gene: 23. The CDR3 DNA follows: TGTGCCTGTGACACCGTCCTACTGGGGGATACTGAGGGCGAGGGTGTGTACCGACAGATGTTTTTC. This sequence encodes CACDTVLLGDTEGEGVYRQMFF.

This clone was seen more than once but under ten times. The TCRdb protein, from a much larger clone, departs from this DNA's translation at residue 2, likely by read error; the protein shown derives from the DNA. This chain connects TRDV2 to TRDJ1; D is perhaps TRDD1 or TRDD3 (5 bases each). The CDR3 is made up of 14 amino acids. Germline V lookup: CDR1 GEAIGNYY, CDR2 EKD. In DNA form, the CDR3 reads TGTTCCTGTGACCAAATACTGGACGCCGATAAACTCATCTTT. Protein: CSCDQILDADKLIF.

A word on this clone: A far larger clone lies a single base away; this is likely a read error. This specimen includes other DNA sequences encoding the same CDR3. This chain joins TRDV2 and TRDJ1, with 7 nucleotides matching TRDD3. Germline V gene sequence: CDR1 GEAIGNYY, CDR2 EKD. CDR3 size: 15 residues. Trimming removed 0 bases from V and 8 bases from J; junction bases left unmatched: 11. This CDR3 is CACDTLGGYDGKLIF. In DNA form, the CDR3 reads TGTGCCTGTGACACCCTGGGGGGTTACGACGGCAAACTCATCTTT.

With respect to this clone: A far larger clone is just one base off, so this is likely a read error. Other DNA sequences in this sample translate to the same CDR3. CDR3 DNA: TGTGCCTGTGATCTCATGTACCCTATCACCGATAAACTCATCTTT. As protein: CACDLMYPITDKLIF. The chain combines TRDV2 with TRDJ1; D ambiguous. Trimming took 4 bases from V and 1 from J, leaving 15 bases between them. The CDR3 consists of 15 residues. Germline V gene data show CDR1 as GEAIGNYY and CDR2 as EKD.

Note on this clone: With a far larger clone one base away, a read error is the likely cause. The same CDR3 can be traced to other DNA sequences in this sample. V gene TRDV2 combines with J gene TRDJ1; 12 nucleotides agree with TRDD3. The germline CDR1 and CDR2 sequences are GEAIGNYY and EKD. CDR3 length: 17 amino acids. The CDR3: CACDKLGDTRYTDKLIF. DNA for the CDR3: TGTGCCTGTGACAAACTGGGGGATACCCGGTACACCGACAAACTCATCTTT.

Of note for this clone: The protein held in TCRdb is that of a much larger clone and does not match this DNA's translation at residue 7, likely because of a read error; the protein shown is translated from the DNA. The V gene is TRDV2, the J gene TRDJ3; D remains unclear. The CDR3 has 19 amino acids. CDR1 is GEAIGNYY, CDR2 EKD, per germline. Trimming took off 3 bases at V and 0 bases at J, with 17 bases between the two ends. The CDR3 region has the DNA TGTGCCTGTGACGTTTCTGAGGGACCGAGCTCCTGGGACACCCGACAGATGTTTTTC. As protein: CACDVSEGPSSWDTRQMFF.

As for this clone: Since a far larger clone is one base different, this is likely a read error. The sample carries other DNA sequences with the same CDR3. The chain is built from TRDV2 and TRDJ3; 8 bases match TRDD3. This CDR3 contains 21 residues. In germline, CDR1 is GEAIGNYY, CDR2 EKD. The DNA of the CDR3 is TGTGCCTGTGACACCGCGAGTACTGGGGGGTTTAACACCTGGGACACACGACAGATGTTTTTC. Amino acids: CACDTASTGGFNTWDTRQMFF.

This clone has a handful of counts. A read error is the likely source, as a far larger clone sits one nucleotide away. The CDR3 sequence: CACYRLPVLGEDDKLIF. The CDR3 nucleotides are TGTGCCTGTTACAGGCTCCCTGTACTGGGGGAGGACGATAAACTCATCTTT. The rearrangement uses TRDV2 and TRDJ1; 9 nucleotides align to TRDD3. V was clipped by 6 bases and J by 4 bases; unmatched bases: 17. Germline-derived CDR1 and CDR2 are GEAIGNYY and EKD. The CDR3 totals 17 residues.